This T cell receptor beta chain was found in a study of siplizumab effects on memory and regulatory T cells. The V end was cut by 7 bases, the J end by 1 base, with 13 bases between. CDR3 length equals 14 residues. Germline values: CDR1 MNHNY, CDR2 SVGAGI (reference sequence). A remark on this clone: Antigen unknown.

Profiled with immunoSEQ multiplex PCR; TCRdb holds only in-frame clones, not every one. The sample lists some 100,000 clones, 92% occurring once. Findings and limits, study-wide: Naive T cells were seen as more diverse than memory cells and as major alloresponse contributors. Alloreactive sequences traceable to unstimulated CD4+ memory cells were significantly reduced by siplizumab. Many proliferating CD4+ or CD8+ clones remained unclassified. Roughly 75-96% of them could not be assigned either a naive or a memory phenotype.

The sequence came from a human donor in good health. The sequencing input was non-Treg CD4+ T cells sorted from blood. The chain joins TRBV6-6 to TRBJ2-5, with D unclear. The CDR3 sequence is CASKPGGPQETQYF. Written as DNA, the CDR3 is TGTGCCAGCAAACCCGGTGGTCCCCAAGAGACCCAGTACTTC.